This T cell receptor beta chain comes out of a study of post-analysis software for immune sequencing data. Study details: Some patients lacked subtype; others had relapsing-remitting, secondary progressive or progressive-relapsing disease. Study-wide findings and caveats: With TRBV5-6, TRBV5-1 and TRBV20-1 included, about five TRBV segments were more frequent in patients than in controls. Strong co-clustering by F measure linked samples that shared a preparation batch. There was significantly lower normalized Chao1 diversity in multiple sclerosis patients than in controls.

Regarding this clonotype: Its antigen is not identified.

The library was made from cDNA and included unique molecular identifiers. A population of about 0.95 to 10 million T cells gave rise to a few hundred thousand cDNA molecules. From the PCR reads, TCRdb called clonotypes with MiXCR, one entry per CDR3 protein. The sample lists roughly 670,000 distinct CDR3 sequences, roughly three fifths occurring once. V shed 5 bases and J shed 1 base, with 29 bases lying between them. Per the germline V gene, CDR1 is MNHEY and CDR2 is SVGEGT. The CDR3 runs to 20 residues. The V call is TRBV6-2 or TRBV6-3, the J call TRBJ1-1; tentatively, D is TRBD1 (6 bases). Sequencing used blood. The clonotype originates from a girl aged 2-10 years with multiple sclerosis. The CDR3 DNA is TGTGCCAGCAGTCCTAATCCCTCCCGGGACCAAGGGGGGCGGAACACTGAAGCTTTCTTT. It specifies CASSPNPSRDQGGRNTEAFF.